This T cell receptor beta chain comes out of a study of shared clonotypes between healthy human individuals. Study-level background: The plates for each donor numbered three CD4 naive, three CD4 memory, two CD8 naive and one CD8 memory.

As for this clone: What it recognizes is unknown.

This CDR3 is 14 amino acids long. Germline lookup yields CDR1 SGDLS and CDR2 YYNGEE. The ends were cut back, 4 bases at V and 1 base at J, with 12 bases in the middle. Whole-study results and caveats: Naive subsets generally had larger estimated richness than memory subsets. Non-shared clonotypes showed lower generation probabilities than clonotypes common to all four donors.

In the original analysis: Because ImmunoSEQ provided only junction sequences with no quality scores, the filtering differed. Clones were read by immunoSEQ multiplex PCR, and TCRdb kept only the in-frame ones, dropping some. The V and J calls and the clone size are those of that table, but D and trimming were determined from the DNA. This sample has some 680,000 clones; roughly 73% occur once, and the top ten carry 1.5% to 2%. The source is a woman aged 30 to 39 in good health. The chain links TRBV9 to TRBJ2-7; D not resolved. Source material: memory CD4+ T cells sorted from blood. As to subset: CD45RA-negative fraction. The CDR3 DNA is TGTGCCAGCAGCCGTGGGAAGAAGTCCTACGAGCAGTACTTC. The encoded protein is CASSRGKKSYEQYF.